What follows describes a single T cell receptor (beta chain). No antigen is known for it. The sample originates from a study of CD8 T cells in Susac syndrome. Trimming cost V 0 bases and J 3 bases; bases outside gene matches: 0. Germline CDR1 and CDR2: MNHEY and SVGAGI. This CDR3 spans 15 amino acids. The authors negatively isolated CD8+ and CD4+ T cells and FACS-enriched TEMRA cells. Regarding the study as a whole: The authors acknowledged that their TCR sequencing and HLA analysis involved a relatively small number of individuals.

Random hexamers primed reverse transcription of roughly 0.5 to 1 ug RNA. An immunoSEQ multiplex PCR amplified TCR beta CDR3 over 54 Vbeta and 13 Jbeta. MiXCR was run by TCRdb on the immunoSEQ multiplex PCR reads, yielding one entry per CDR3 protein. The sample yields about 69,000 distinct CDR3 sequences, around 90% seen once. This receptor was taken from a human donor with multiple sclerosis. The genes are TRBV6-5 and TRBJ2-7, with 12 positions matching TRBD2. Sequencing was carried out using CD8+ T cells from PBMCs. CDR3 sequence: CASSYSTSGGYEQYF. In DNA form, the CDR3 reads TGTGCCAGCAGTTACTCGACTAGCGGGGGCTACGAGCAGTACTTC.